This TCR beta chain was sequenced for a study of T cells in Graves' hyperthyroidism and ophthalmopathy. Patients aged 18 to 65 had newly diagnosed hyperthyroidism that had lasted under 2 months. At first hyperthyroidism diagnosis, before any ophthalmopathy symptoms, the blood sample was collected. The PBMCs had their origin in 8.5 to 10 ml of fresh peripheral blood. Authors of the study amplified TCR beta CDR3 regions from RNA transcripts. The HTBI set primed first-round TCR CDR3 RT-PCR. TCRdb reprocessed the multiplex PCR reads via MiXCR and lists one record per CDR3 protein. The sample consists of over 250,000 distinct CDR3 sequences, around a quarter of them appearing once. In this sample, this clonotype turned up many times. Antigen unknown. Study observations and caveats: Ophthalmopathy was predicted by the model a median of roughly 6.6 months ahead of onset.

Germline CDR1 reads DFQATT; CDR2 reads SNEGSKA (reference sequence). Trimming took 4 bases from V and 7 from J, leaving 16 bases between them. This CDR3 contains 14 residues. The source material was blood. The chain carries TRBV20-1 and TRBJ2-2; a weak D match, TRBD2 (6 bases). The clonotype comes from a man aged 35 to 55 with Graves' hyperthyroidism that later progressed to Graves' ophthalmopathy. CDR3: CSAKAVEGHGELFF. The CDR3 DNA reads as TGCAGTGCTAAGGCGGTGGAGGGGCACGGGGAGCTGTTTTTT.